The entry that follows covers one T cell receptor beta chain sequence. This receptor's antigen is unknown. Base qualities are not recorded, but no much larger clone differs from it by a single base. RNA was extracted using the RNeasy kit, and about 0.45 to 1 microgram was reverse transcribed with random hexamers. The immunoSEQ multiplex PCR assay, covering 54 Vbeta and 13 Jbeta segments, was used to amplify TCR beta CDR3 regions. PCR amplification bias was corrected using a synthetic template baseline for primer optimization and computational correction. From the authors' description of their analysis: Reads were annotated to V, D and J genes according to IMGT and were analyzed with immunoSEQ Analyzer, with only productive sequences retained. Clonality was calculated as one minus the Shannon entropy normalized by log2 of the number of productive unique sequences. For each patient and control, public and private clones were evaluated among the 100 most prevalent clones. Clones were defined as Susac-specific when absent from the healthy and MS cohorts, from over a thousand published viral clones and from other ImmuneACCESS disease sequences. TCRdb's own reprocessing of the public reads used fastp at Q25 and MiXCR and kept productive beta chains. Each CDR3 protein appears once, grouped with its most common genes and DNA. Here the V and J calls rest on TCRdb's processing, not on the authors' analysis. The sample table contains approximately 190,000 distinct CDR3 sequences; only one count was recorded for approximately 93% of them. Approximately 0.098% of the sample belongs to the ten largest clones.

Peripheral blood CD8+ and CD4+ T cells from healthy donors, Susac syndrome patients and multiple sclerosis patients were profiled using high-throughput TCR beta sequencing. Healthy donors were included as age- and sex-matched controls. Bulk CD8+ and CD4+ T cells were purified by magnetic negative isolation, whereas CD8+ TEMRA cells were enriched by FACS. Blood was collected in EDTA tubes and processed within 24 hours, with PBMCs isolated through density gradient centrifugation. PBMCs intended for TCR sequencing were cryopreserved in liquid nitrogen and were subsequently thawed in a 37 degrees C water bath. Purity of sorted or isolated CD4+, CD8+ and CD8+ TEMRA cells was at least 90%. The data originate from a study of CD8 T cells in Susac syndrome (dated 2019 in TCRdb). The study in broad terms: Whether CD8+ T cell activation and differentiation in Susac syndrome was antigen driven was tested using repertoire sequencing.

The germline V gene encodes CDR1 MNHNS and CDR2 SASEGT. The V end loses 2 bases and the J end loses 0 bases, and a stretch of 16 bases separates them. The CDR3 spans 18 residues, from the cysteine through the phenylalanine. Only the CDR3 region is kept as DNA, spanning 54 bases read in frame from base 1. Study-level results and caveats: The number of individuals in the TCR sequencing and HLA analysis was recognized as being relatively small.

The rearrangement joined TRBV6-1 to TRBJ2-2; perhaps TRBD2 is the D gene, with 6 bases matching. What was sequenced was CD4+ T cells from PBMCs. The TCR originated in a human donor in good health. The bases are TGTGCCAGCAGTGAATCAACGGGCGGGGCCGCGAACACCGGGGAGCTGTTTTTT. Its translation reads: CASSESTGGAANTGELFF.